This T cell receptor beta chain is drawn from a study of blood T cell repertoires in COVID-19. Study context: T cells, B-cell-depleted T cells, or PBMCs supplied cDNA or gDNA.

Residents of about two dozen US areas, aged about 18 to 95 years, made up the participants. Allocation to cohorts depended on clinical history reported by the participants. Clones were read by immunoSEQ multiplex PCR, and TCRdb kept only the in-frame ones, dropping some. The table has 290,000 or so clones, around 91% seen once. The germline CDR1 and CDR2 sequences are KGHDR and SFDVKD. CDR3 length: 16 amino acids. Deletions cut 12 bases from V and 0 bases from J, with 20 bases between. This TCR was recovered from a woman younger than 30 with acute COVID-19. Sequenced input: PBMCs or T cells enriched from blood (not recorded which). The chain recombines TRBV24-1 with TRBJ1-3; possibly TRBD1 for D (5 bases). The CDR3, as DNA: TGTGCCCCCTACACCGCGAGACAGCCCTCTGGAAACACCATATATTTT. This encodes CAPYTARQPSGNTIYF.